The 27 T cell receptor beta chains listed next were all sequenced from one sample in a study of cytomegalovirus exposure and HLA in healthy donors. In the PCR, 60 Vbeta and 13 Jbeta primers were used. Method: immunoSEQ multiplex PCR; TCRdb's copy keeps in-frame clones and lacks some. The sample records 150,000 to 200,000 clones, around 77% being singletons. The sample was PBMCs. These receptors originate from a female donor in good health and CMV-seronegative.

CDR3 DNA: TGTGCCAGCAAAAGAGAATCTGGGGCCAACGTCCTGACTTTC. This translates into CASKRESGANVLTF. J is TRBJ2-6 and V is TRBV7-2, with no clear D. V lost 7 bases to trimming and J lost 1 base, with 8 bases between them. CDR1 and CDR2 from the germline V gene are SGHTA and FQGNSA. The CDR3 covers 14 residues.

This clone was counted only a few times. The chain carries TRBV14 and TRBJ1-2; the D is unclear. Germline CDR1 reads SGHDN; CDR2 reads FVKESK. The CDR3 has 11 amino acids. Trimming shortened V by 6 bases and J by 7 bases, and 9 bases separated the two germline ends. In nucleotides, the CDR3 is TGTGCCAGCAGGGTGGGAGCTGGCTACACCTTC. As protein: CASRVGAGYTF. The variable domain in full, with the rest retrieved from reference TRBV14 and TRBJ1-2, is EAGVTQFPSHSVIEKGQTVTLRCDPISGHDNLYWYRRVMGKEIKFLLHFVKESKQDESGMPNNRFLAERTGGTYSTLKVQPAELEDSGVYFCASRVGAGYTFGSGTRLTVV.

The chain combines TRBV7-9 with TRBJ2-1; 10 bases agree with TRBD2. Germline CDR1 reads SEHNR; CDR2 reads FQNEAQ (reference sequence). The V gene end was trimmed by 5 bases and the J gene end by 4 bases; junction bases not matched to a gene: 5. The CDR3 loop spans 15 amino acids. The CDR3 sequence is CASSPAGGTYNEQFF. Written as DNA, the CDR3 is TGTGCCAGCAGCCCAGCGGGAGGGACGTACAATGAGCAGTTCTTC.

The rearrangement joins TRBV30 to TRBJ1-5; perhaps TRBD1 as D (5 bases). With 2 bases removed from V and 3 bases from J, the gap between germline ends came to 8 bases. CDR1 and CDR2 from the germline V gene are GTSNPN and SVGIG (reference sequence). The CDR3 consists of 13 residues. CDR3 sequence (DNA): TGTGCCTGGAGTACGGGGGTCAATCAGCCCCAGCATTTT. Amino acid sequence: CAWSTGVNQPQHF.

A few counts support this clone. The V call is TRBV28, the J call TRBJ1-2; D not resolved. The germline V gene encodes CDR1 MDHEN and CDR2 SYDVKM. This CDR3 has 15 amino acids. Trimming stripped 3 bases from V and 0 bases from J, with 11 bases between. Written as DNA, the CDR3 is TGTGCCAGCAGTTTCGCGGCCGCCCCTAACTATGGCTACACCTTC. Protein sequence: CASSFAAAPNYGYTF.

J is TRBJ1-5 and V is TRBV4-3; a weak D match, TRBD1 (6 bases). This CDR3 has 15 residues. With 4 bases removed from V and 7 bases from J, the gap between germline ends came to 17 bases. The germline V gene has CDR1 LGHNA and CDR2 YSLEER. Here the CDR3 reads CASSRVLKGGQPQHF. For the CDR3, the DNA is TGCGCCAGCAGCCGCGTTCTTAAGGGGGGGCAGCCCCAGCATTTT.

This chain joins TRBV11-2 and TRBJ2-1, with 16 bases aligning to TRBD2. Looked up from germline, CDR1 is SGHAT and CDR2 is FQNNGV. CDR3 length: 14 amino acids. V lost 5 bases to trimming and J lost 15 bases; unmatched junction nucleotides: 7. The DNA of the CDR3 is TGTGCCAGCAGCGGCTCCGGGACTAGCGGGAGGGCGTTCTTC. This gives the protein CASSGSGTSGRAFF.

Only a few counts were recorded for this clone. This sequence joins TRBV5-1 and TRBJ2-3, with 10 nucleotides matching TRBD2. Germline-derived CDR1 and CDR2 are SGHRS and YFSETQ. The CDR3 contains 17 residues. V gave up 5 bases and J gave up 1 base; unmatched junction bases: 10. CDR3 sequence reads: CASSTERTSGRTDTQYF. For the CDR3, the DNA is TGCGCCAGCAGTACTGAGCGGACTAGCGGCCGCACAGATACGCAGTATTTT.

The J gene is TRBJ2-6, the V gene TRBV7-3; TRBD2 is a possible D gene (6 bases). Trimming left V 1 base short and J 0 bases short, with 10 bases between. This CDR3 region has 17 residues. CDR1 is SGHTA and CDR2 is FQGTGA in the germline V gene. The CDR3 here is CASSLNAGTSGANVLTF. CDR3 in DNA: TGTGCCAGCAGCTTAAATGCGGGAACCTCTGGGGCCAACGTCCTGACTTTC.

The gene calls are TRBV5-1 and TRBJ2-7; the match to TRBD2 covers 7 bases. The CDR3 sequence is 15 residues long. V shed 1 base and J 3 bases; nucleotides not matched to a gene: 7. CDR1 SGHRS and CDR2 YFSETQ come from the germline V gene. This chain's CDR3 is CASSLLASGGYEQYF. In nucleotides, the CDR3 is TGCGCCAGCAGCTTGTTGGCTAGCGGAGGCTACGAGCAGTACTTC.

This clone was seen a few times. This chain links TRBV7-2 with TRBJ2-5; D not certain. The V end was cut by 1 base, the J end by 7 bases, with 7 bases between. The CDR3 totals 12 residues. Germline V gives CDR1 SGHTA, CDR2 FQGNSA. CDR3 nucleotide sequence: TGTGCCAGCAGCTTAGGTAGAGCGACCCAGTACTTC. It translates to CASSLGRATQYF.

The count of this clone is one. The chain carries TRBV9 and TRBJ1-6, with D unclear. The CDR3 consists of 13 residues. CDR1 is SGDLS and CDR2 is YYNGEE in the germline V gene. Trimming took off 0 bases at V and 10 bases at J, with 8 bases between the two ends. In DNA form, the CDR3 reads TGTGCCAGCAGCGTAGCTGGGGAGTCACCCCTCCACTTT. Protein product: CASSVAGESPLHF. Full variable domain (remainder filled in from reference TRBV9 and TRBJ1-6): DSGVTQTPKHLITATGQRVTLRCSPRSGDLSVYWYQQSLDQGLQFLIQYYNGEERAKGNILERFSAQQFPDLHSELNLSSLELGDSALYFCASSVAGESPLHFGNGTRLTVT.

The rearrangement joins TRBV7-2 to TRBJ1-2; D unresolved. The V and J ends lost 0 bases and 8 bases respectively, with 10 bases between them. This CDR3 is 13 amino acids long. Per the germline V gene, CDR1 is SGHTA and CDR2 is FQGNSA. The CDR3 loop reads CASSLARHSGYTF. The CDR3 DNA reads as TGTGCCAGCAGCTTAGCGCGACACTCGGGCTACACCTTC.

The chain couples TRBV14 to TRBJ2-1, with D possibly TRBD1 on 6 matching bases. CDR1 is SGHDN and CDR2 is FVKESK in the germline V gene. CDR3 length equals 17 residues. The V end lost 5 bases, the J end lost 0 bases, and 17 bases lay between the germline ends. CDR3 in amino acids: CASSSPLDRHSYNEQFF. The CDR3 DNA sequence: TGTGCCAGCAGCTCACCCCTAGACAGGCACTCCTACAATGAGCAGTTCTTC.

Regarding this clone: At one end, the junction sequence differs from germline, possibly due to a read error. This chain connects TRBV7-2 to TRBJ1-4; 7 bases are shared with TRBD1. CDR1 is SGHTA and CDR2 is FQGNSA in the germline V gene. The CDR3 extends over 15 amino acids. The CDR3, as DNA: TGTGCCAACAGCTATGTGACAGGGTTGAATGAAAAACTGTTTTTT. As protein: CANSYVTGLNEKLFF.

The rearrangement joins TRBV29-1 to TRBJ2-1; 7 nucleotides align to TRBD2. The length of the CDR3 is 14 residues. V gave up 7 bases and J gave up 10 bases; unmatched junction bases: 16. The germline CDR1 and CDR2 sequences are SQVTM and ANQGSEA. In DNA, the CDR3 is TGCAGCGGGGGTAAAAGGGGCGGGAGTGGAGAGCAGTTCTTC. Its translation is CSGGKRGGSGEQFF.

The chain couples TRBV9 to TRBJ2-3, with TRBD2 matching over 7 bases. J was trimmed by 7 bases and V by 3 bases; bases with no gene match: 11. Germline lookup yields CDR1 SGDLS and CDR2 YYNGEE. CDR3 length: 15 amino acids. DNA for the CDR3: TGTGCCAGCAGCGCGCCGGAACTAGCGTCAAATACGCAGTATTTT. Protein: CASSAPELASNTQYF.

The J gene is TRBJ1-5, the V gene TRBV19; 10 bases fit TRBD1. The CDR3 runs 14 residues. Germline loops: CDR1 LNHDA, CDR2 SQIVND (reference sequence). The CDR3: CASTGTGGNQPQHF. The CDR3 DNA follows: TGTGCTTCCACCGGGACAGGGGGCAATCAGCCCCAGCATTTT. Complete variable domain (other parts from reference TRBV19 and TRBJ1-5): DGGITQSPKYLFRKEGQNVTLSCEQNLNHDAMYWYRQDPGQGLRLIYYSQIVNDFQKGDIAEGYSVSREKKESFPLTVTSAQKNPTAFYLCASTGTGGNQPQHFGDGTRLSIL.

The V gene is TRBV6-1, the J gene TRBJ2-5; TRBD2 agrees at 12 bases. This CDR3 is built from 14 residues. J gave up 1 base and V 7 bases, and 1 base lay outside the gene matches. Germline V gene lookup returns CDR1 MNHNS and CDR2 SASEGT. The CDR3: CASKTSGGQETQYF. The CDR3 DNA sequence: TGTGCCAGCAAGACTAGCGGGGGCCAAGAGACCCAGTACTTC.

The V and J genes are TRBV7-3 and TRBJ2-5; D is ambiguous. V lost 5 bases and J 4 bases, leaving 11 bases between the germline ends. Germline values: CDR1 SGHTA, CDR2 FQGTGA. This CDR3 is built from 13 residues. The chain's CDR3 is CASSPRGIETQYF. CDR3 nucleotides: TGTGCCAGCAGCCCCAGAGGAATAGAGACCCAGTACTTC.

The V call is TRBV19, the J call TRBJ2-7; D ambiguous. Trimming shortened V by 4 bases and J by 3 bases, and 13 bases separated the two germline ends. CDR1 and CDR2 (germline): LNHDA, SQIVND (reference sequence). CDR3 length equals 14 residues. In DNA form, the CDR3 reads TGTGCCAGTAGTAGGGCAATACCTAACTACGAGCAGTACTTC. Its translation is CASSRAIPNYEQYF.

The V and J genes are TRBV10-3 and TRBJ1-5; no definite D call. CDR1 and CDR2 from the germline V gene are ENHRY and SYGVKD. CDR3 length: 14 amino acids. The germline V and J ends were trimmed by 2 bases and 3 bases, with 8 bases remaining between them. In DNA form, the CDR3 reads TGTGCCATCAGTGAGCCCCGTTCCAATCAGCCCCAGCATTTT. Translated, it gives CAISEPRSNQPQHF.

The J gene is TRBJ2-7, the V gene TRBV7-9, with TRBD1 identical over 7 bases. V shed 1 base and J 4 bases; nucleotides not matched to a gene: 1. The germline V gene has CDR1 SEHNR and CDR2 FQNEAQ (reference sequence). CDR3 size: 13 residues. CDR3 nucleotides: TGTGCCAGCAGCTTAGTCAGGGGGTACGAGCAGTACTTC. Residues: CASSLVRGYEQYF.

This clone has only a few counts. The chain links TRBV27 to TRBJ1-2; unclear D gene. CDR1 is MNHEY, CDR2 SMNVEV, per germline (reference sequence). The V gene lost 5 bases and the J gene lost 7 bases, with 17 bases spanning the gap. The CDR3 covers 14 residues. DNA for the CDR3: TGTGCCAGCAGTCCCCCTCCGGGGTCGAGTGGCTACACCTTC. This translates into CASSPPPGSSGYTF.

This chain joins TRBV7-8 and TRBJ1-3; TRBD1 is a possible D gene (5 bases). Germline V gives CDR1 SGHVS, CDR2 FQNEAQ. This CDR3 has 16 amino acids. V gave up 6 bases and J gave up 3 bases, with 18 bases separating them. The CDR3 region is CASSWGVGTGGNTIYF. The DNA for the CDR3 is TGTGCCAGCAGTTGGGGCGTGGGGACTGGTGGAAACACCATATATTTT.

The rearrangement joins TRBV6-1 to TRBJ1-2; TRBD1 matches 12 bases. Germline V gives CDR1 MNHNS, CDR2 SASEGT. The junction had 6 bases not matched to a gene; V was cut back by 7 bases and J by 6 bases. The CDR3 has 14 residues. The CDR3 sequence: CASTGDRGRDGYTF. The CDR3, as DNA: TGTGCCAGCACCGGGGACAGGGGGCGTGATGGCTACACCTTC.

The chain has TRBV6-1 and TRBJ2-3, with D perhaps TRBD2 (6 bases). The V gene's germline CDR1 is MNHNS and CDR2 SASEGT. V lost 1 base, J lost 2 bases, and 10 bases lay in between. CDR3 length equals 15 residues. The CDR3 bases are TGTGCCAGCAGTGAAGGTAGGAGGGCCACAGATACGCAGTATTTT. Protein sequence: CASSEGRRATDTQYF.